These 30 T cell receptor beta chains originate from one sample sequenced in a study of CD8 T cells in ankylosing spondylitis. The study's findings and limits: Ankylosing spondylitis blood appeared to carry a characteristic TCR beta motif of roughly 8 highly homologous variants.

TCRdb re-called the 5' RACE reads with MiXCR, one entry per CDR3 protein. The table has about 700,000 distinct CDR3 sequences, 15% to 20% seen once; the top ten hold over 15%. The antigens these receptors bind are not known. Input material: blood, either unsorted or a sorted T cell fraction (not recorded which). These receptors were obtained from a male donor with ankylosing spondylitis.

There are a few counts of this clonotype. The chain carries TRBV9 and TRBJ1-6; D is possibly TRBD1 (6 bases). The V and J ends lost 1 base and 5 bases respectively, with 10 bases between them. The CDR3 is made up of 15 amino acids. Germline lookup yields CDR1 SGDLS and CDR2 YYNGEE. CDR3 sequence: CASSVQGIHNSPLHF. The CDR3 region has the DNA TGTGCCAGCAGCGTACAGGGGATTCATAATTCACCCCTCCACTTT.

This CDR3 is CASSSTGRDTEAFF. CDR3 nucleotide sequence: TGTGCCAGCAGCTCAACCGGACGGGACACTGAAGCTTTCTTT. This chain uses TRBV7-3 with TRBJ1-1; no clear D gene. The CDR3 length is 14 residues. With 4 bases removed from V and 3 bases from J, the gap between germline ends came to 12 bases. Germline assignment: CDR1 SGHTA and CDR2 FQGTGA.

The genes are TRBV28 and TRBJ2-6, with unresolved D. The V end was cut by 9 bases, the J end by 0 bases, with 12 bases between. This CDR3 contains 15 residues. Looked up from germline, CDR1 is MDHEN and CDR2 is SYDVKM. DNA of the CDR3: TGTGCCAGTCGAACTCGGACCTCTGGGGCCAACGTCCTGACTTTC. It yields the protein CASRTRTSGANVLTF.

Ten or more counts support this clonotype. The chain carries TRBV12-3 or TRBV12-4 and TRBJ1-2, with 10 bases lining up with TRBD1. The CDR3 has 13 amino acids. J lost 7 bases, V lost 5 bases, and 4 bases had no gene match. This chain's CDR3 is CASSPTGGFGYTF. The CDR3 bases are TGTGCCAGCAGTCCGACAGGGGGCTTTGGCTACACCTTC.

This clonotype was detected a few times. This chain connects TRBV27 to TRBJ2-7, with 8 bases lining up with TRBD2. V lost 2 bases and J lost 4; bases outside the gene matches: 10. CDR1 MNHEY and CDR2 SMNVEV come from the germline V gene (reference sequence). This CDR3 comprises 16 residues. The CDR3 protein is CASSLSLLAGKYEQYF. In DNA form, the CDR3 reads TGTGCCAGCAGTTTAAGCCTGCTAGCGGGCAAGTACGAGCAGTACTTC.

This clonotype turned up a few times. V and J are TRBV12-3 or TRBV12-4 and TRBJ1-1, with D possibly TRBD1 on 6 matching bases. The ends were cut back, 6 bases at V and 4 bases at J, with 15 bases in the middle. The CDR3 is 14 amino acids. CDR3 DNA: TGTGCCAGCAGCCCATTCGGACAGCTCACTGAAGCTTTCTTT. Its translation: CASSPFGQLTEAFF.

This clonotype occurred a few times. The chain combines TRBV29-1 with TRBJ2-7, with D perhaps TRBD2 (6 bases). Germline CDR1 SQVTM, CDR2 ANQGSEA. This CDR3 comprises 17 residues. V was shortened by 5 bases and J by 7 bases, with 30 bases between the two germline ends. The CDR3 nucleotides are TGCAGCGTTCGAACGGGACTCTCATATTACCTCCTAGGGGAGCAGTACTTC. Amino acids: CSVRTGLSYYLLGEQYF.

This clonotype has just a few counts. The gene calls are TRBV4-2 and TRBJ2-3; D might be TRBD2 (6 bases). Germline-derived CDR1 and CDR2 are LGHNA and YNFKEQ. The V end lost 1 base, the J end lost 3 bases, and 17 bases lay between the germline ends. This CDR3 spans 17 amino acids. The CDR3 coding sequence is TGTGCCAGCAGCCAAGCGACGGGAGCCCTAGTTACAGATACGCAGTATTTT. It codes for CASSQATGALVTDTQYF.

This chain links TRBV20-1 with TRBJ2-5; TRBD2 is a possible D gene (6 bases). V was shortened by 1 base and J by 0 bases, with 6 bases between the two germline ends. The length of the CDR3 is 13 residues. In germline, CDR1 is DFQATT, CDR2 SNEGSKA (reference sequence). The chain's CDR3 is CSARGGDQETQYF. CDR3 nucleotides: TGCAGTGCTAGAGGCGGGGACCAAGAGACCCAGTACTTC.

The genes are TRBV12-3 or TRBV12-4 and TRBJ2-2; D unclear. Trimming shortened V by 6 bases and J by 1 base, and 12 bases separated the two germline ends. This CDR3 is built from 15 residues. Here the CDR3 reads CASRGNNGNTGELFF. CDR3 sequence (DNA): TGTGCCAGCAGGGGAAATAACGGGAACACCGGGGAGCTGTTTTTT.

This clonotype was seen more than once but under ten times. The V call is TRBV28, the J call TRBJ2-5; 9 nucleotides align to TRBD1. CDR1 is MDHEN, CDR2 SYDVKM, per germline. The trim removed 5 bases at V and 2 bases at J, leaving 6 bases unmatched. The CDR3 is 15 residues long. CDR3: CASSHRGLGQETQYF. CDR3 DNA sequence: TGTGCCAGCAGTCACAGGGGGCTAGGGCAAGAGACCCAGTACTTC.

This clonotype was seen only a few times. This rearrangement joins TRBV5-1 to TRBJ2-7, with 7 positions matching TRBD1. After removal of 7 bases from V and 6 bases from J, the junction contained 13 bases not matched to a gene. CDR3 length: 14 residues. Germline lookup yields CDR1 SGHRS and CDR2 YFSETQ. The CDR3 here is CASGDRDSPIEQYF. In nucleotides, the CDR3 is TGCGCCAGCGGCGACCGGGACAGCCCTATCGAGCAGTACTTC.

The chain uses TRBV18 and TRBJ2-2; tentative D call: TRBD2 (5 bases). Germline V CDR1 and CDR2: KGHSH, LQKENI. This CDR3 is built from 15 residues. Trimming left V 4 bases short and J 3 bases short, with 12 bases between. CDR3: CASSRVKADTGELFF. The CDR3 coding sequence is TGTGCCAGCTCACGAGTCAAAGCGGACACCGGGGAGCTGTTTTTT.

The chain carries TRBV6-2 or TRBV6-3 and TRBJ2-7, with 10 bases matching TRBD2. J lost 2 bases, V lost 4 bases, and 5 bases had no gene match. The CDR3 loop spans 15 amino acids. Germline V gene sequence: CDR1 MNHEY, CDR2 SVGEGT. The CDR3 DNA sequence: TGTGCCAGCAGTTCCCCACTAGCGGGACCCTACGAGCAGTACTTC. It translates to CASSSPLAGPYEQYF.

There are a few counts of this clonotype. This chain links TRBV20-1 with TRBJ1-5, with a tentative D call TRBD1 (6 bases). Germline loops: CDR1 DFQATT, CDR2 SNEGSKA (reference sequence). The CDR3 loop spans 15 amino acids. V was cut by 1 base and J by 2 bases, with 12 bases left in between. The CDR3 region is CSARGAGEGNQPQHF. The DNA for the CDR3 is TGCAGTGCTAGAGGGGCAGGGGAGGGCAATCAGCCCCAGCATTTT.

This clonotype has just a few counts. The chain joins TRBV25-1 to TRBJ1-1, with D uncertain. V lost 4 bases to trimming and J lost 0 bases, with 6 bases between them. Germline CDR1 is MGHDK and CDR2 is SYGVNS. This CDR3 contains 13 residues. CDR3 in amino acids: CASSGWLNTEAFF. As DNA, the CDR3 is TGTGCCAGCAGTGGTTGGCTGAACACTGAAGCTTTCTTT.

This clonotype was observed a handful of times. This chain links TRBV12-3 or TRBV12-4 with TRBJ1-2, with unresolved D. V lost 6 bases, J lost 2 bases, and 10 bases lay in between. This CDR3 comprises 13 residues. In DNA, the CDR3 is TGTGCCAGCAGAGTCGGCGGGAACTATGGCTACACCTTC. This gives the protein CASRVGGNYGYTF.

Comment on this clonotype: This clone may be a read error of a much larger clone one base away. This sequence joins TRBV12-3 or TRBV12-4 and TRBJ1-4, with 8 nucleotides matching TRBD1. V gave up 6 bases and J gave up 5 bases; unmatched junction bases: 5. The CDR3 is 14 amino acids. Written as DNA, the CDR3 is TGTGCCAGCAGCTCCCGGACAGGGAATGAAAAACTGTTTTTT. It translates to CASSSRTGNEKLFF.

The rearrangement joins TRBV6-4 to TRBJ1-2, with D uncertain. The CDR3 loop spans 16 amino acids. V lost 0 bases and J 4 bases, leaving 15 bases between the germline ends. Looked up from germline, CDR1 is MRHNA and CDR2 is SNTAGT. Here the CDR3 reads CASSDSWAMKVYGYTF. The CDR3 coding sequence is TGTGCCAGCAGTGACTCATGGGCCATGAAGGTCTATGGCTACACCTTC.

This clonotype was observed a handful of times. The chain recombines TRBV7-2 with TRBJ1-2; D possibly corresponds to TRBD1 (6 bases). CDR3 length: 13 amino acids. Germline CDR1 and CDR2: SGHTA and FQGNSA. V was clipped by 4 bases and J by 4 bases, with 10 bases between them. This CDR3 is CASSSTDSYGYTF. In nucleotides, the CDR3 is TGTGCCAGCAGCTCAACGGACAGCTATGGCTACACCTTC.

This clonotype was seen just once. The rearrangement uses TRBV12-3 or TRBV12-4 and TRBJ2-2, with D unclear. V was cut by 6 bases and J by 0 bases, with 11 bases left in between. CDR3 length equals 15 residues. The DNA for the CDR3 is TGTGCCAGCAGACCACAGCCGGCGAACACCGGGGAGCTGTTTTTT. Protein: CASRPQPANTGELFF.

This clonotype appeared a few times. The CDR3 sequence is CATRPTGDTEAFF. In nucleotides, the CDR3 is TGTGCCACCAGACCGACAGGGGACACTGAAGCTTTCTTT. The chain uses TRBV24-1 and TRBJ1-1; 8 nucleotides agree with TRBD1. With 7 bases clipped from V and 3 bases from J, the junction kept 3 bases outside the gene matches. CDR1 and CDR2 (germline): KGHDR, SFDVKD. This CDR3 comprises 13 residues.

This clonotype was detected only a few times. V and J are TRBV27 and TRBJ2-7, with 7 nucleotides matching TRBD2. With 5 bases clipped from V and 2 bases from J, the junction kept 6 bases outside the gene matches. This CDR3 region has 14 residues. CDR1 MNHEY and CDR2 SMNVEV come from the germline V gene (reference sequence). The CDR3: CASSQVSGTYEQYF. CDR3 in DNA: TGTGCCAGCAGTCAAGTCAGCGGGACCTACGAGCAGTACTTC.

The chain links TRBV12-3 or TRBV12-4 to TRBJ2-1; 7 bases match TRBD2. This CDR3 comprises 13 residues. Trimming at V came to 4 bases and at J to 8 bases, leaving 5 bases not matched to a gene. The CDR3 reads CASSSRGVDEQFF. The CDR3, as DNA: TGTGCCAGCAGTTCCCGGGGGGTGGATGAGCAGTTCTTC.

The chain carries TRBV29-1 and TRBJ2-3, with 10 bases aligning to TRBD2. V was pared by 4 bases and J by 1 base, with 5 bases of the junction left unmatched. CDR3 length: 15 residues. CDR1 and CDR2 from the germline V gene are SQVTM and ANQGSEA. CDR3 amino acids: CSVAASGSRTDTQYF. CDR3 sequence (DNA): TGCAGCGTTGCGGCTAGCGGGAGCCGCACAGATACGCAGTATTTT.

This clonotype was seen a handful of times. The rearrangement joins TRBV2 to TRBJ2-5, with D maybe TRBD1 (6 bases). The germline CDR1 and CDR2 sequences are SNHLY and FYNNEI. The CDR3 covers 13 residues. The V end lost 7 bases, the J end lost 7 bases, and 16 bases lay between the germline ends. The CDR3 spells CASTIGQGWTQYF. The CDR3 DNA reads TGTGCCAGCACTATTGGTCAGGGGTGGACCCAGTACTTC.

This clonotype was found a few times. The V call is TRBV10-1, the J call TRBJ2-7; 9 positions match TRBD2. Losses at the gene ends were 3 bases for V and 2 bases for J; bases not matched to a gene: 8. The germline V gene encodes CDR1 WNHNN and CDR2 SYGVQD (reference sequence). CDR3 length: 16 residues. The CDR3 reads CASSELAGASTYEQYF. Here the CDR3 DNA reads TGCGCCAGCAGTGAATTAGCGGGGGCGTCTACCTACGAGCAGTACTTC.

The rearrangement links TRBV15 to TRBJ2-5, with 8 positions matching TRBD2. The CDR3 has 14 residues. The V gene end was trimmed by 6 bases and the J gene end by 4 bases; junction bases not matched to a gene: 7. Germline V gene sequence: CDR1 LNHNV, CDR2 YYDKDF (reference sequence). The DNA for the CDR3 is TGTGCCACCAGGCGAGCGGGAGTAGGAGAGACCCAGTACTTC. The encoded protein is CATRRAGVGETQYF.

This clonotype has only a few counts. This sequence joins TRBV7-9 and TRBJ2-7; tentative D call: TRBD1 (6 bases). The length of the CDR3 is 14 residues. Trimming removed 2 bases from V and 3 bases from J, with 11 bases in between. The germline gives CDR1 SEHNR, CDR2 FQNEAQ (reference sequence). The CDR3 sequence is CASSLLDSFYEQYF. The CDR3 DNA is TGTGCCAGCAGCTTACTGGACAGTTTCTACGAGCAGTACTTC. The variable domain in full, completed from reference TRBV7-9 and TRBJ2-7, reads DTGVSQNPRHKITKRGQNVTFRCDPISEHNRLYWYRQTLGQGPEFLTYFQNEAQLEKSRLLSDRFSAERPKGSFSTLEIQRTEQGDSAMYLCASSLLDSFYEQYFGPGTRLTVT.

This clonotype came up a few times. The chain combines TRBV25-1 with TRBJ2-1; D unclear. The CDR3 totals 14 residues. Per the germline V gene, CDR1 is MGHDK and CDR2 is SYGVNS. The V end lost 5 bases, the J end lost 8 bases, and 16 bases lay between the germline ends. The CDR3 loop reads CASSPSVISDEQFF. CDR3 in DNA: TGTGCCAGCAGTCCCTCCGTCATCAGCGATGAGCAGTTCTTC.